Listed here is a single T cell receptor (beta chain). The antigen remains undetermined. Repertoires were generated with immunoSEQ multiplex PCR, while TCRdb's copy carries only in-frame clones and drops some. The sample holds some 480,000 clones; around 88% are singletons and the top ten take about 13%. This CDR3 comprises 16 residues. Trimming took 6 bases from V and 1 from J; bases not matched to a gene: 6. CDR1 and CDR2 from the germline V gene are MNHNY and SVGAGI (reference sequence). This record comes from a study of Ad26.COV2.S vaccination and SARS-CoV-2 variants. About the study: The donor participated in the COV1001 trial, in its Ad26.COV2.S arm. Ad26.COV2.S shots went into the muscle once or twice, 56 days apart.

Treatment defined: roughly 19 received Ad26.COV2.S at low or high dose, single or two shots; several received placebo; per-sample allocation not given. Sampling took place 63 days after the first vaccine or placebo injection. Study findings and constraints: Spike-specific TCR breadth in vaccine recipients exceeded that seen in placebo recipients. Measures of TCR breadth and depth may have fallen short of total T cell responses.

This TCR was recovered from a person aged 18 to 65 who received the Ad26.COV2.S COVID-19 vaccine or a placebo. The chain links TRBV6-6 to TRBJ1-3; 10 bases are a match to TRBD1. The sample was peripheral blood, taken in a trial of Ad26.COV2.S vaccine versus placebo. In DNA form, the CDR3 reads TGTGCCAGCAGGCTAGACAGGGGGCCTTCTGGAAACACCATATATTTT. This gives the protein CASRLDRGPSGNTIYF.